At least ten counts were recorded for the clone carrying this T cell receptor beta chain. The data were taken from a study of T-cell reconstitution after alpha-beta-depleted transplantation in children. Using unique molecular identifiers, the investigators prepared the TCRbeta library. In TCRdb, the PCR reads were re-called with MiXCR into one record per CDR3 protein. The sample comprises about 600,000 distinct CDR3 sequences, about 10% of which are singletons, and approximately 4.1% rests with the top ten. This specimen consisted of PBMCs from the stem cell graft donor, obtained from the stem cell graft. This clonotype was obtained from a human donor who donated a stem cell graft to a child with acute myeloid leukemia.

Here the CDR3 reads CSERTASTDTQYF. CDR3 DNA sequence: TGCAGCGAGCGGACTGCTAGCACAGATACGCAGTATTTT. V is TRBV29-1 and J is TRBJ2-3, with TRBD2 as a possible D gene (5 bases). CDR1 is SQVTM and CDR2 is ANQGSEA in the germline V gene. V lost 7 bases and J lost 0, with 11 bases in between. There are 13 residues in the CDR3.